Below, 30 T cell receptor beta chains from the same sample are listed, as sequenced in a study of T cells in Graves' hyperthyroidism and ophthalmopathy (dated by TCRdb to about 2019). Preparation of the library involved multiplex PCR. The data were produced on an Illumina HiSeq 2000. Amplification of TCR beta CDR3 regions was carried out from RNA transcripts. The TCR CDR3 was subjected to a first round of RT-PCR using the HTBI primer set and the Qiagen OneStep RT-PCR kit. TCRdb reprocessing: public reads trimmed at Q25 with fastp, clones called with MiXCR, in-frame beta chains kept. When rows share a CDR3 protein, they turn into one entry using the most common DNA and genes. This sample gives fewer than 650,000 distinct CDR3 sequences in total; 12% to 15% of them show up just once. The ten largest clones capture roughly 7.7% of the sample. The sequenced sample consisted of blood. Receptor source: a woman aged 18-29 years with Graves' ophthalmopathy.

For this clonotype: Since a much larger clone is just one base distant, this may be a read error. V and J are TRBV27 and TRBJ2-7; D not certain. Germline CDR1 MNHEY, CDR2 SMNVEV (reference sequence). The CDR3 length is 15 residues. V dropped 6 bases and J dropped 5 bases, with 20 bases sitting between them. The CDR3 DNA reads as TGTGCCAGCAGGACCCCGGGCAGGTCCAAGGACGAGCAGTACTTC. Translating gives CASRTPGRSKDEQYF.

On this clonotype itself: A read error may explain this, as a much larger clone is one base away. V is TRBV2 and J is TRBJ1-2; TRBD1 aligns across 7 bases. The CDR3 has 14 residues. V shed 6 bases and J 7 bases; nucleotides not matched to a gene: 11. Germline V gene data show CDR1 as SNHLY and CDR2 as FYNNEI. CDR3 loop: CASSLPTGASGYTF. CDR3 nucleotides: TGTGCCAGCAGCCTTCCCACAGGGGCCTCTGGCTACACCTTC. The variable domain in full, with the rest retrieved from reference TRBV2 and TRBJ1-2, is EPEVTQTPSHQVTQMGQEVILRCVPISNHLYFYWYRQILGQKVEFLVSFYNNEISEKSEIFDDQFSVERPDGSNFTLKIRSTKLEDSAMYFCASSLPTGASGYTFGSGTRLTVV.

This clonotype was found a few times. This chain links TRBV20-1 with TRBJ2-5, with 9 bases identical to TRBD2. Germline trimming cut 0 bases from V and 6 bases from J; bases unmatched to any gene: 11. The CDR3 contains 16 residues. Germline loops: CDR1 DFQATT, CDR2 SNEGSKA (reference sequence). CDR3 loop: CSARDEAGGPRKTQYF. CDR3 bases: TGCAGTGCTAGAGATGAGGCGGGAGGGCCTAGGAAGACCCAGTACTTC.

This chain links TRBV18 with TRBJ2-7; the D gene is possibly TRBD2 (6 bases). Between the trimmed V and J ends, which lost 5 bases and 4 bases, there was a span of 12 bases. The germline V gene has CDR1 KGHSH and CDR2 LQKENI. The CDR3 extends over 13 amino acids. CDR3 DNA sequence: TGTGCCAGCTCAGCCCCGGGGGATTACGAGCAGTACTTC. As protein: CASSAPGDYEQYF.

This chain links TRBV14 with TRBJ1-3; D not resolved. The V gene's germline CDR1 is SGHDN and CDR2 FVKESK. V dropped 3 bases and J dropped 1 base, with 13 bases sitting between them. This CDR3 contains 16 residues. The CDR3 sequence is CASSHTSARSGNTIYF. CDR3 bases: TGTGCCAGCAGCCATACCTCGGCCCGATCTGGAAACACCATATATTTT.

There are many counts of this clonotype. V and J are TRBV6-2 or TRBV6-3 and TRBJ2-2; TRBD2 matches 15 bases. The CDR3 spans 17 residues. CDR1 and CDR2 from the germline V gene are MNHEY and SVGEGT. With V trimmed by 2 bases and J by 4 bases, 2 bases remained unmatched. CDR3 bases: TGTGCCAGCAGTTACGGACTAGCGGGAGGGCGCACCGGGGAGCTGTTTTTT. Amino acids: CASSYGLAGGRTGELFF.

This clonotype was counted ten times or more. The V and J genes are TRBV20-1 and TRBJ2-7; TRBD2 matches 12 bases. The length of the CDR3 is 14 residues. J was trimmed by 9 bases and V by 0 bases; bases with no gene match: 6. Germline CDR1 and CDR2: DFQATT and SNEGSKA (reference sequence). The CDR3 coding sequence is TGCAGTGCTAGAGAATCTAGCGGGAGGGCCGGGCAGTACTTC. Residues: CSARESSGRAGQYF.

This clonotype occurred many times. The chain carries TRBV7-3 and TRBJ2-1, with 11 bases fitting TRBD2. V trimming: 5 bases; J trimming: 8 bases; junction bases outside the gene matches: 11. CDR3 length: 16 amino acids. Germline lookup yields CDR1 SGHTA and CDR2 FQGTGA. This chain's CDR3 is CASSNSGRAGKDEQFF. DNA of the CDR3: TGTGCCAGCAGCAATAGCGGGAGGGCCGGTAAGGATGAGCAGTTCTTC.

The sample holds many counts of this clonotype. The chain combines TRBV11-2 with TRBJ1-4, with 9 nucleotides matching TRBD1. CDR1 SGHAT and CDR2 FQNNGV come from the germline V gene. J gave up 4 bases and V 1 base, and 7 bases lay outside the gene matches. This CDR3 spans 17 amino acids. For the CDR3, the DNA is TGTGCCAGCAGCTTAGCCCCGGACAGGGGATTTAATGAAAAACTGTTTTTT. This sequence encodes CASSLAPDRGFNEKLFF.

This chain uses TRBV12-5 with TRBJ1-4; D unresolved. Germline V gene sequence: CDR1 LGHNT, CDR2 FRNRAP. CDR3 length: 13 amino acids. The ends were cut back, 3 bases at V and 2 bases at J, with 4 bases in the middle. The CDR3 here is CASGFRTNEKLFF. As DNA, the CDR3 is TGTGCTAGTGGTTTTAGGACTAATGAAAAACTGTTTTTT.

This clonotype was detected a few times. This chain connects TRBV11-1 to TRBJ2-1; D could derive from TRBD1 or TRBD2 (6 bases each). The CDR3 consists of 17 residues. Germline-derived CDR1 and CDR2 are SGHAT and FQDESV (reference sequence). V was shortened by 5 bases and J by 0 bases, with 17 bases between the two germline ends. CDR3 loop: CASSPRGQGFSYNEQFF. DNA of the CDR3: TGTGCCAGCAGCCCCCGGGGGCAGGGATTCTCCTACAATGAGCAGTTCTTC. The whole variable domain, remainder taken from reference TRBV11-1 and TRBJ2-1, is EAEVAQSPRYKITEKSQAVAFWCDPISGHATLYWYRQILGQGPELLVQFQDESVVDDSQLPKDRFSAERLKGVDSTLKIQPAELGDSAMYLCASSPRGQGFSYNEQFFGPGTRLTVL.

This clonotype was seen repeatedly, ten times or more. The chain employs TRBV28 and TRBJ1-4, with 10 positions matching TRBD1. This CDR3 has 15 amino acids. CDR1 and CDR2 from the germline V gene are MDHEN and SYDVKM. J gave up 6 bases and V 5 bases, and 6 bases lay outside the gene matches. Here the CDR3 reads CASSLPGQGHEKLFF. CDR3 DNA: TGTGCCAGCAGTCTCCCGGGACAGGGGCATGAAAAACTGTTTTTT.

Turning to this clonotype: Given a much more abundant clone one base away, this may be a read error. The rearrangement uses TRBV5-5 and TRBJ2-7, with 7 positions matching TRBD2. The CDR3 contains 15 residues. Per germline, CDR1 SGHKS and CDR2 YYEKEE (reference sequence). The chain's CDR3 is CASSLFTGGSYEQYF. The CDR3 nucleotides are TGCGCCAGCAGCTTGTTTACGGGGGGAAGCTACGAGCAGTACTTC.

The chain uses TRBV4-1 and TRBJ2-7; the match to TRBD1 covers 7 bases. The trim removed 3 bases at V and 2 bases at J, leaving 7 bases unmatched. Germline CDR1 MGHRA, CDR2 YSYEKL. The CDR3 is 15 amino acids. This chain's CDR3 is CASSQDDREPYEQYF. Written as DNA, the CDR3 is TGCGCCAGCAGCCAGGACGACAGGGAACCCTACGAGCAGTACTTC.

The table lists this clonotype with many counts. CDR3 DNA sequence: TGCAGTGCTAGAGGGGGGGCAACTAATGAAAAACTGTTTTTT. As protein: CSARGGATNEKLFF. The chain couples TRBV20-1 to TRBJ1-4, with a weak D call TRBD1 (5 bases). CDR1 and CDR2 from the germline V gene are DFQATT and SNEGSKA (reference sequence). The CDR3 runs to 14 residues. The V and J ends lost 1 base and 0 bases respectively, with 6 bases between them.

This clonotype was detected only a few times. CDR3 nucleotide sequence: TGTGCCAGCAGCTCCCCGGTGAGGGACTACGAGCAGTACTTC. As protein: CASSSPVRDYEQYF. The V call is TRBV11-3, the J call TRBJ2-7; TRBD2 is a possible D gene (5 bases). The CDR3 spans 14 residues. Looked up from germline, CDR1 is SGHNT and CDR2 is YENEEA. V lost 4 bases to trimming and J lost 3 bases, with 13 bases between them.

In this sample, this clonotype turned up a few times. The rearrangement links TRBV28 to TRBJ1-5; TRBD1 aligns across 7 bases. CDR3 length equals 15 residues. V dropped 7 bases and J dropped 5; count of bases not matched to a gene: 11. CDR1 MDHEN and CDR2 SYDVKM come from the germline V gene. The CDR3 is CASKTSTGIDQPQHF. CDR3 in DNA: TGTGCCAGCAAGACATCGACAGGGATCGATCAGCCCCAGCATTTT.

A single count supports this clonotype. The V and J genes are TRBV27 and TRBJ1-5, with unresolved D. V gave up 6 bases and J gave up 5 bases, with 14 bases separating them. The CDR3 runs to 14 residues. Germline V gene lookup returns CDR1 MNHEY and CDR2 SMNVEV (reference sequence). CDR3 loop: CASSPNTQDQPQHF. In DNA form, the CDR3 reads TGTGCCAGCAGCCCGAACACCCAAGATCAGCCCCAGCATTTT.

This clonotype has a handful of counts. The CDR3: CASSYGDGYNEQFF. In DNA form, the CDR3 reads TGTGCCAGCAGTTACGGGGACGGTTACAATGAGCAGTTCTTC. The chain carries TRBV6-5 and TRBJ2-1, with D perhaps assigned TRBD1 or TRBD2 (5 bases each). The V gene's germline CDR1 is MNHEY and CDR2 SVGAGI. CDR3 size: 14 residues. V lost 2 bases and J 4 bases, leaving 9 bases between the germline ends.

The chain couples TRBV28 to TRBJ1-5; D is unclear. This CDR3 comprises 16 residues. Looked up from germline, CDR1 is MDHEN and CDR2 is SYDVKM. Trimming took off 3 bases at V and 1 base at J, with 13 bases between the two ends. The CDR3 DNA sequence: TGTGCCAGCAGTTTCGGCCGGGTGGGAAGCAATCAGCCCCAGCATTTT. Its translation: CASSFGRVGSNQPQHF.

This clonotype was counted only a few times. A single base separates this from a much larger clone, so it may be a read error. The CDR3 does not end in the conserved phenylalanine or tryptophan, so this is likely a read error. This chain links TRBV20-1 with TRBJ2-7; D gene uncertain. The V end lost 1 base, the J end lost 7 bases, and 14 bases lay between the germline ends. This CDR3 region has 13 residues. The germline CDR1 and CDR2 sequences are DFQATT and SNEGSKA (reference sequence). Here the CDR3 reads CSARGDPLVEQYL. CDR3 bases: TGCAGTGCTAGAGGCGATCCCCTAGTTGAGCAGTACCTC.

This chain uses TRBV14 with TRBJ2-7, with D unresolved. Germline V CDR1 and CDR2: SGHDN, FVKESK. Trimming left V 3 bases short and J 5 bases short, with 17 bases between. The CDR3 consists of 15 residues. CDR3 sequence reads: CASSQTLDYRDEQYF. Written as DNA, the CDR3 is TGTGCCAGCAGCCAGACTCTAGATTACCGAGACGAGCAGTACTTC.

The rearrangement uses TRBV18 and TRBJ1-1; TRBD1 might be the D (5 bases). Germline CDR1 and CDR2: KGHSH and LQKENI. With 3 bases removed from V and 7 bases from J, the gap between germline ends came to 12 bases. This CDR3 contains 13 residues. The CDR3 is CASSPNTGLEAFF. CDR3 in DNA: TGTGCCAGCTCACCGAATACAGGACTTGAAGCTTTCTTT.

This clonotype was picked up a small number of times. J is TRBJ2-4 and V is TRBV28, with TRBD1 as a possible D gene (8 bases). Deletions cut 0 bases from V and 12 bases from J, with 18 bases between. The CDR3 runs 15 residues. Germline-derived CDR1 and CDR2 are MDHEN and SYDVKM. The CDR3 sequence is CASSLWGEDRDYQYF. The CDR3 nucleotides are TGTGCCAGCAGTTTATGGGGCGAGGACAGGGACTATCAGTACTTC.

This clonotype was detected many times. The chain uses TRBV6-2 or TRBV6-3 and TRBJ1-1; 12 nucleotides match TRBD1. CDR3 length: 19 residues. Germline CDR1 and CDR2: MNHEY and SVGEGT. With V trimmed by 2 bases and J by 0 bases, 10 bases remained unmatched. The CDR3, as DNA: TGTGCCAGCAGTTACACGGTCCGGGACAGGGGGCTCTTGAACACTGAAGCTTTCTTT. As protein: CASSYTVRDRGLLNTEAFF.

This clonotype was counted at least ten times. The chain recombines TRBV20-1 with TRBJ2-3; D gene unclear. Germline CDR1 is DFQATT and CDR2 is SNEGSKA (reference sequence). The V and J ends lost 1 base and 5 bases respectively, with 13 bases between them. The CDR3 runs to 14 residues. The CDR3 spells CSARVYTRGDTQYF. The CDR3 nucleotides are TGCAGTGCTAGAGTTTACACCCGCGGAGATACGCAGTATTTT.

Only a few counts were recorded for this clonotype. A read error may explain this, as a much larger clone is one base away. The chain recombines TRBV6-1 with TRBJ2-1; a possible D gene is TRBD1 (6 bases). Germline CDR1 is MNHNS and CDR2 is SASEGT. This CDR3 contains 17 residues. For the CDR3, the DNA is TGTGCCAGCAGTGAAGAGGCTGTCAGGCCAGGGGTGCTTGAGCGGTTCTTC. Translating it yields CASSEEAVRPGVLERFF.

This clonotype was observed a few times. The CDR3 region has the DNA TGCAGCGTTGAAGATTCCGGGGCGGGGAACGAGCAGTACTTC. It translates to CSVEDSGAGNEQYF. V usage is TRBV29-1 and J usage is TRBJ2-7; tentative D call: TRBD2 (6 bases). The CDR3 runs 14 residues. V was clipped by 0 bases and J by 5 bases, with 14 bases between them. The germline CDR1 and CDR2 sequences are SQVTM and ANQGSEA.

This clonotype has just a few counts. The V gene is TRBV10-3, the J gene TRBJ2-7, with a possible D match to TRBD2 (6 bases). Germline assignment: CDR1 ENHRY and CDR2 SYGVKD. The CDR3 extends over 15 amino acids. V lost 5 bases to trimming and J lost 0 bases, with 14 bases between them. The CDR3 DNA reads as TGTGCCATCAGTTCGGGAGCTCCACTCTCCTACGAGCAGTACTTC. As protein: CAISSGAPLSYEQYF.

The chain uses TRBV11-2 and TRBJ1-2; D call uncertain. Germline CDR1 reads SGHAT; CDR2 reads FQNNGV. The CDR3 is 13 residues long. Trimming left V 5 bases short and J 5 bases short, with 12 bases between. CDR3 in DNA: TGTGCCAGCAGCCCCTCCCCGCAGTATGGCTACACCTTC. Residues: CASSPSPQYGYTF.